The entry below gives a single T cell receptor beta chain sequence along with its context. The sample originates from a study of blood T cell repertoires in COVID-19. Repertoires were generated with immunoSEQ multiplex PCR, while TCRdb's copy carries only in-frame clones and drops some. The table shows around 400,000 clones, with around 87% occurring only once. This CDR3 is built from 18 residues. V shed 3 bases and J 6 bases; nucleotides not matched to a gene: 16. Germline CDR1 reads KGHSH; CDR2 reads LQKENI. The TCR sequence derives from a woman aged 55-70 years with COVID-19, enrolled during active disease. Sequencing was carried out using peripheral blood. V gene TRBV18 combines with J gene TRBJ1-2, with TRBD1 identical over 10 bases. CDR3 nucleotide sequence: TGTGCCAGCTCACCTTCTGGACAGGGGGGGACCCGGAGAGATGGCTACACCTTC. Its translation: CASSPSGQGGTRRDGYTF.